This TCR beta chain was captured in a study of OX40 agonist ivuxolimab in advanced cancers. Data came from immunoSEQ multiplex PCR; TCRdb stores just in-frame clones and leaves some out. Here the sample spans about 88,000 clones, 85% to 90% being singletons. The CDR3 contains 12 residues. Germline V CDR1 and CDR2: SNHLY, FYNNEI. Germline trimming cut 5 bases from V and 16 bases from J; bases unmatched to any gene: 8. In this sample, this clone turned up once. Sequencing used CD4+ or CD8+ T cells sorted from blood, obtained in a trial of the OX40 agonist ivuxolimab. This clonotype was sampled from an adult with an advanced solid tumor such as melanoma, head and neck, liver or kidney cancer. The chain uses TRBV2 and TRBJ2-1; TRBD1 agrees at 10 bases. CDR3 loop: CASSLRDRGKFF. The CDR3, as DNA: TGTGCCAGCAGTCTCCGGGACAGGGGCAAATTCTTC.